Presented here are 3 T cell receptor beta chains from one specimen sequenced in a study of CD8 T cell repertoires and HIV-1 epitope variants. Produced via immunoSEQ multiplex PCR; TCRdb's table is partial and in-frame only. Among several thousand clones listed, 65% were seen once. What these receptors recognize is not known. Sequenced: cultured CD8+ T cells derived from PBMCs. These receptors all stem from a male donor with HIV.

CDR3 region: CATSKFRRTTGTDTQYF. CDR3 DNA sequence: TGTGCCACCAGCAAATTTAGACGGACTACCGGCACAGATACGCAGTATTTT. The chain links TRBV15 to TRBJ2-3; D perhaps matches TRBD2 (6 bases). CDR1 and CDR2 (germline): LNHNV, YYDKDF (reference sequence). V shed 4 bases and J shed 1 base, with 18 bases lying between them. This CDR3 comprises 17 residues.

The V call is TRBV9, the J call TRBJ1-1; 7 bases agree with TRBD1. CDR1 and CDR2 (germline): SGDLS, YYNGEE. This CDR3 has 13 residues. With 2 bases clipped from V and 6 bases from J, the junction kept 4 bases outside the gene matches. The CDR3 region has the DNA TGTGCCAGCAGCGTCGGACAGGTTTCTGAAGCTTTCTTT. This sequence encodes CASSVGQVSEAFF.

V and J are TRBV10-1 and TRBJ2-2; 8 nucleotides match TRBD2. This CDR3 comprises 17 residues. The junction had 8 bases not matched to a gene; V was cut back by 0 bases and J by 5 bases. Germline-derived CDR1 and CDR2 are WNHNN and SYGVQD (reference sequence). The CDR3 DNA sequence: TGCGCCAGCAGTGAGTCTCCGGGAGGGCCGCGGACCGGGGAGCTGTTTTTT. It translates to CASSESPGGPRTGELFF.